The 22 T cell receptor beta chains in this list originate from one sample, sequenced in a study of low-dose radiotherapy and immunotherapy resistance in tumors. Primers used for first-strand cDNA, a TRAV- and TRBV-specific set, covered both alpha and beta chains. Amplification of TCRs used a constant-region primer and V-primer adapter for about 19 PCR cycles. TCRdb recomputed calls from the reads with MiXCR, one row per CDR3 protein. Here the sample spans about 12,000 distinct CDR3 sequences, roughly four fifths being singletons. Source of these receptors: a human donor with advanced metastatic prostate, ovarian, gallbladder or colorectal cancer (not recorded which). This table probably holds off-target reads from a library built for another chain.

This chain joins TRBV20-1 and TRBJ2-3; 11 bases line up with TRBD2. CDR1 and CDR2 from the germline V gene are DFQATT and SNEGSKA (reference sequence). The J segment lost 2 bases and the V segment lost 3 bases, leaving 7 bases of the junction unmatched. The length of the CDR3 is 16 residues. CDR3 nucleotides: TGCAGTGCTAGGGGGTTACTAGCGGGAGCCACAGATACGCAGTATTTT. Residues: CSARGLLAGATDTQYF.

J is TRBJ2-2 and V is TRBV7-2; D uncertain. Trimming shortened V by 7 bases and J by 3 bases, and 12 bases separated the two germline ends. The CDR3 extends over 14 amino acids. The germline V gene encodes CDR1 SGHTA and CDR2 FQGNSA. The CDR3, as DNA: TGTGCCAGCACCCTCCGGGCTTACACCGGGGAGCTGTTTTTT. This gives the protein CASTLRAYTGELFF.

This chain joins TRBV30 and TRBJ2-3; TRBD1 matches 7 bases. In germline, CDR1 is GTSNPN, CDR2 SVGIG (reference sequence). With V trimmed by 3 bases and J by 1 base, 4 bases remained unmatched. The CDR3 length is 14 residues. The CDR3 protein is CAWRTGTGTDTQYF. The CDR3 nucleotides read TGTGCCTGGAGGACCGGGACAGGCACAGATACGCAGTATTTT. The entire variable domain, with the rest obtained from reference TRBV30 and TRBJ2-3, is as follows: SQTIHQWPATLVQPVGSPLSLECTVEGTSNPNLYWYRQAAGRGLQLLFYSVGIGQISSEVPQNLSASRPQDRQFILSSKKLLLSDSGFYLCAWRTGTGTDTQYFGPGTRLTVL.

This chain uses TRBV6-2 or TRBV6-3 with TRBJ2-2; tentative D call: TRBD2 (5 bases). The CDR3 covers 15 residues. V gave up 7 bases and J gave up 4 bases, with 16 bases separating them. The V gene's germline CDR1 is MNHEY and CDR2 SVGEGT. Written as DNA, the CDR3 is TGTGCCAGCACCCGTGATGGGAGCGGCACCGGGGAGCTGTTTTTT. It yields the protein CASTRDGSGTGELFF.

This clonotype has only a few counts. The CDR3 sequence: CASSTRSSGAYNEQFF. CDR3 nucleotides: TGTGCCAGCAGTACCCGATCTAGCGGGGCATACAATGAGCAGTTCTTC. The chain joins TRBV6-2 or TRBV6-3 to TRBJ2-1, with TRBD2 matching over 9 bases. Germline values: CDR1 MNHEY, CDR2 SVGEGT. CDR3 length: 16 residues. V dropped 5 bases and J dropped 4; count of bases not matched to a gene: 9.

This clonotype was seen more than once but under ten times. The V and J genes are TRBV28 and TRBJ2-4, with a weak D call TRBD1 (6 bases). Trimming removed 10 bases from V and 1 base from J, with 14 bases in between. This CDR3 comprises 14 residues. The germline V gene encodes CDR1 MDHEN and CDR2 SYDVKM. Written as DNA, the CDR3 is TGTGCCACCGCACAGGGTTCGGCCAAAAACATTCAGTACTTC. It is translated as CATAQGSAKNIQYF.

The V call is TRBV28, the J call TRBJ1-2, with TRBD1 matching over 7 bases. The length of the CDR3 is 14 residues. V lost 8 bases, J lost 8 bases, and 14 bases stayed unmatched. Looked up from germline, CDR1 is MDHEN and CDR2 is SYDVKM. The CDR3 spells CASRKPITGDGYTF. The CDR3 DNA reads as TGTGCCAGCCGTAAGCCCATAACAGGGGACGGCTACACCTTC.

The genes are TRBV6-8 and TRBJ2-6; possible D gene TRBD2, 7 bases. This CDR3 region has 18 residues. Trimming took 4 bases from V and 0 from J, leaving 16 bases between them. Germline-derived CDR1 and CDR2 are MNHGY and SAAAGT. CDR3 DNA sequence: TGTGCCAGCAGTTTCCGGGGGGCTGGCAACTCTGGGGCCAACGTCCTGACTTTC. Amino acid sequence: CASSFRGAGNSGANVLTF.

This chain joins TRBV20-1 and TRBJ2-1; the match to TRBD2 covers 14 bases. The trim removed 0 bases at V and 10 bases at J, leaving 11 bases unmatched. Germline V gene lookup returns CDR1 DFQATT and CDR2 SNEGSKA (reference sequence). The CDR3 totals 17 residues. The CDR3 sequence: CSARDQARGLAGVEQFF. The CDR3 nucleotides read TGCAGTGCTAGAGATCAAGCGCGGGGACTAGCGGGAGTGGAGCAGTTCTTC.

The DNA of the CDR3 is TGTGCCTGTACCACTAACTACAATGAGCAGTTCTTC. Translated, it gives CACTTNYNEQFF. The V call is TRBV30, the J call TRBJ2-1; D ambiguous. Germline V gene lookup returns CDR1 GTSNPN and CDR2 SVGIG (reference sequence). With 6 bases removed from V and 3 bases from J, the gap between germline ends came to 9 bases. CDR3 length: 12 residues.

CDR3 nucleotides: TGCAGTGCTAGCGGCGGGGGCCCCTACAATGAGCAGTTCTTC. Residues: CSASGGGPYNEQFF. The rearrangement links TRBV20-1 to TRBJ2-1, with D tentatively TRBD2 (7 bases). The CDR3 has 14 residues. Germline loops: CDR1 DFQATT, CDR2 SNEGSKA (reference sequence). The V end lost 3 bases, the J end lost 2 bases, and 11 bases lay between the germline ends.

The V gene is TRBV18, the J gene TRBJ2-3, with TRBD2 matching 10 bases. With V trimmed by 3 bases and J by 0 bases, 6 bases remained unmatched. CDR1 is KGHSH, CDR2 LQKENI, per germline. The CDR3 has 17 amino acids. CDR3 bases: TGTGCCAGCTCACCTGGCCTAGCGGGAGTAAGCACAGATACGCAGTATTTT. Protein sequence: CASSPGLAGVSTDTQYF.

This clonotype was found a few times. The chain uses TRBV3-1 and TRBJ2-1, with 7 bases aligning to TRBD1. The CDR3 runs to 15 residues. CDR1 and CDR2 (germline): LGHDT, YNNKEL (reference sequence). J was trimmed by 2 bases and V by 4 bases; bases with no gene match: 5. The CDR3 region is CASSPRDRAYNEQFF. CDR3 in DNA: TGTGCCAGCAGCCCCCGGGACAGAGCCTACAATGAGCAGTTCTTC.

The sample holds a few counts of this clonotype. CDR3 region: CASSTGQMSSYNEQFF. Written as DNA, the CDR3 is TGTGCCAGCAGCACTGGACAGATGAGCTCCTACAATGAGCAGTTCTTC. This chain connects TRBV9 to TRBJ2-1; TRBD1 might be the D (6 bases). CDR3 length: 16 residues. Germline values: CDR1 SGDLS, CDR2 YYNGEE. The V and J ends lost 4 bases and 0 bases respectively, with 14 bases between them.

This chain connects TRBV6-8 to TRBJ2-5; 8 nucleotides align to TRBD2. The germline CDR1 and CDR2 sequences are MNHGY and SAAAGT. This CDR3 contains 17 residues. The trim removed 0 bases at V and 5 bases at J, leaving 11 bases unmatched. The CDR3: CASSYSKSGSLQETQYF. The CDR3 DNA reads as TGTGCCAGCAGTTACTCAAAAAGCGGGAGTTTGCAGGAGACCCAGTACTTC.

The chain joins TRBV6-9 to TRBJ2-5; D unclear. Deletions cut 4 bases from V and 4 bases from J, with 16 bases between. The CDR3 has 15 residues. Germline V gene lookup returns CDR1 MNHGY and CDR2 SVAAGI. For the CDR3, the DNA is TGTGCCAGCAGTTCCCCGGGCCCAGAGAGAGAGACCCAGTACTTC. It is translated as CASSSPGPERETQYF.

This chain uses TRBV4-1 with TRBJ2-7, with TRBD2 matching over 9 bases. The length of the CDR3 is 17 residues. The V and J ends lost 2 bases and 6 bases, in that order; junction bases with no gene match: 14. The germline CDR1 and CDR2 sequences are MGHRA and YSYEKL. CDR3 nucleotides: TGCGCCAGCAGCCAAAATAGCTGGACTAGCGTCAACTTCGAGCAGTACTTC. It specifies CASSQNSWTSVNFEQYF.

The chain combines TRBV12-3 or TRBV12-4 with TRBJ2-3; D gene ambiguous. This CDR3 contains 11 residues. V was pared by 7 bases and J by 6 bases, with 8 bases between. Written as DNA, the CDR3 is TGTGCCAGCACCCACACGGATACGCAGTATTTT. Translating it yields CASTHTDTQYF.

This clonotype was seen a few times. This sequence joins TRBV10-3 and TRBJ2-1; D gene uncertain. Trimming took off 0 bases at V and 9 bases at J, with 6 bases between the two ends. This CDR3 is built from 12 residues. The germline CDR1 and CDR2 sequences are ENHRY and SYGVKD. The CDR3 reads CAISESNTEQFF. As DNA, the CDR3 is TGTGCCATCAGTGAGTCGAATACTGAGCAGTTCTTC.

The CDR3 protein is CASSVTGGVTYEQYF. The CDR3 DNA follows: TGTGCCAGCAGCGTAACAGGGGGGGTCACCTACGAGCAGTACTTC. The V gene is TRBV5-5, the J gene TRBJ2-7, with TRBD1 as a possible D gene (8 bases). Germline V gene data show CDR1 as SGHKS and CDR2 as YYEKEE (reference sequence). Trimming removed 4 bases from V and 2 bases from J, with 16 bases in between. The CDR3 spans 15 residues. Supplemented by reference TRBV5-5 and TRBJ2-7, the full variable domain reads DAGVTQSPTHLIKTRGQQVTLRCSPISGHKSVSWYQQVLGQGPQFIFQYYEKEERGRGNFPDRFSARQFPNYSSELNVNALLLGDSALYLCASSVTGGVTYEQYFGPGTRLTVT.

The chain combines TRBV28 with TRBJ1-6; D remains unclear. The germline V gene encodes CDR1 MDHEN and CDR2 SYDVKM. This CDR3 has 12 amino acids. Trimming stripped 5 bases from V and 9 bases from J, with 8 bases between. CDR3: CASSPNGSPLHF. CDR3 bases: TGTGCCAGCAGTCCGAACGGTTCACCCCTCCACTTT.

CDR3 bases: TGTGCCAGCTCACCACGTCCAGGGTCTGATACGCAGTATTTT. This gives the protein CASSPRPGSDTQYF. The genes are TRBV18 and TRBJ2-3; the D gene is possibly TRBD1 (5 bases). Per germline, CDR1 KGHSH and CDR2 LQKENI. The CDR3 has 14 residues. V lost 1 base and J 6 bases, leaving 11 bases between the germline ends.